These 8 T cell receptor beta chains were sequenced from one sample in a study of blood T cells in healthy people across ages. Sample-barcoded 5' priming and a J-beta primer mix drove a second PCR of about 7 to 12 cycles. TCRdb recomputed calls from the 5' RACE reads with MiXCR, one row per CDR3 protein. Here the sample spans roughly 1,100,000 distinct CDR3 sequences, under 30% being singletons. In addition, the sample was reused for a study of T cells of mothers and their children.

Material for sequencing was blood. These TCRs come from a girl aged 2 to 10 in good health.

On this clonotype itself: Mismatch with germline at one junction end may stem from a read error. The chain combines TRBV9 with TRBJ2-7; either TRBD1 or TRBD2 may fit D (6 bases each). This CDR3 spans 13 amino acids. CDR1 is SGDLS and CDR2 is YYNGEE in the germline V gene. The CDR3 region has the DNA TGTGCCGGCAGCGTAGGAGGGGGCTACGAGCAGTACTTC. Translated, it gives CAGSVGGGYEQYF.

Only a few counts were recorded for this clonotype. V and J are TRBV28 and TRBJ1-6, with D uncertain. Germline lookup yields CDR1 MDHEN and CDR2 SYDVKM. With 4 bases removed from V and 10 bases from J, the gap between germline ends came to 14 bases. This CDR3 has 14 residues. CDR3 sequence (DNA): TGTGCCAGCAGTTCTCCGGCGATTGGGTCACCCCTCCACTTT. It codes for CASSSPAIGSPLHF.

The chain recombines TRBV12-3 or TRBV12-4 with TRBJ2-3; the D gene is possibly TRBD2 (5 bases). V shed 2 bases and J shed 1 base, with 13 bases lying between them. The CDR3 length is 16 residues. The CDR3 loop is CASSLIGERGTDTQYF. The DNA for the CDR3 is TGTGCCAGCAGTTTAATCGGCGAGAGGGGCACAGATACGCAGTATTTT.

The sample holds a few counts of this clonotype. This chain connects TRBV5-1 to TRBJ2-5; 12 bases match TRBD2. In germline, CDR1 is SGHRS, CDR2 YFSETQ. Unmatched junction bases numbered 6, after V lost 7 bases and J lost 2 bases. The CDR3 totals 15 residues. CDR3 amino acids: CASLLGLAGQETQYF. CDR3 in DNA: TGCGCCAGCCTCCTCGGACTAGCGGGACAAGAGACCCAGTACTTC.

This chain links TRBV4-3 with TRBJ1-5; maybe TRBD1 (5 bases). V lost 3 bases and J lost 7, with 28 bases in between. This CDR3 is 19 amino acids long. Germline V gene sequence: CDR1 LGHNA, CDR2 YSLEER. The CDR3 DNA sequence: TGCGCCAGCAGCCAGGACCGCTTTCGTTTGATCGGAGGGGAACAGCCCCAGCATTTT. The encoded protein is CASSQDRFRLIGGEQPQHF.

A few counts support this clonotype. V gene TRBV29-1 combines with J gene TRBJ2-7; D possibly uses TRBD1 or TRBD2 (6 bases each). In germline, CDR1 is SQVTM, CDR2 ANQGSEA. The length of the CDR3 is 11 residues. The V end lost 8 bases, the J end lost 6 bases, and 14 bases lay between the germline ends. CDR3: CSSTRGREQYF. CDR3 coding DNA: TGCAGCTCCACTCGGGGGCGCGAGCAGTACTTC.

This clonotype occurred a few times. The genes are TRBV29-1 and TRBJ1-2; 11 positions agree with TRBD1. This CDR3 is 12 amino acids long. After removal of 7 bases from V and 8 bases from J, the junction contained 6 bases not matched to a gene. Germline-derived CDR1 and CDR2 are SQVTM and ANQGSEA. The CDR3 spells CSAGQGAQGYTF. The DNA of the CDR3 is TGCAGCGCTGGACAGGGGGCGCAGGGCTACACCTTC.

The rearrangement joins TRBV28 to TRBJ1-4, with TRBD1 identical over 7 bases. The length of the CDR3 is 15 residues. V was clipped by 5 bases and J by 7 bases; unmatched bases: 10. Germline V gene sequence: CDR1 MDHEN, CDR2 SYDVKM. The CDR3 region is CASSRETGMIEKLFF. As DNA, the CDR3 is TGTGCCAGCAGTAGGGAGACAGGGATGATTGAAAAACTGTTTTTT.